This T cell receptor (beta chain) was obtained from a study of blood T cell repertoires in COVID-19. Across the study: Italy, Spain and the United States were the sources of the convalescent and acute COVID-19 samples. From T cells, B-cell-depleted T cells, or PBMCs came the material, which was cDNA or gDNA.

The germline V gene encodes CDR1 SEHNR and CDR2 FQNEAQ (reference sequence). Trimming shortened V by 1 base and J by 0 bases, and 12 bases separated the two germline ends. This CDR3 is built from 17 residues. Authors' methods: It was from reference gene primer amplification that nucleated cell counts were estimated. Libraries were prepared by immunoSEQ multiplex PCR; TCRdb keeps only in-frame clonotypes and omits some of them. That table gives V, J and clone size, and the DNA gave D and trimming. The sample shows about 190,000 clones, roughly 80% of them seen only once. The chain uses TRBV7-9 and TRBJ2-2, with a tentative D call TRBD2 (5 bases). The sequenced sample consisted of peripheral blood. The TCR originated in a man aged 60-69 years with active or convalescent COVID-19. CDR3 DNA sequence: TGTGCCAGCAGCTTAGGGACTGGATTTTCGAACACCGGGGAGCTGTTTTTT. Translation: CASSLGTGFSNTGELFF. Supplemented by reference TRBV7-9 and TRBJ2-2, the full variable domain reads DTGVSQNPRHKITKRGQNVTFRCDPISEHNRLYWYRQTLGQGPEFLTYFQNEAQLEKSRLLSDRFSAERPKGSFSTLEIQRTEQGDSAMYLCASSLGTGFSNTGELFFGEGSRLTVL.